This passage covers 32 T cell receptor beta chains from one sample sequenced in a study of blood T cell repertoires in COVID-19. Produced via immunoSEQ multiplex PCR; TCRdb's table is partial and in-frame only. Among around 220,000 clones, roughly 80% were seen once, and the ten largest hold 4.9%. Sequencing was performed on peripheral blood. These receptors were obtained from a woman aged 80 or over with active or convalescent COVID-19.

CDR3 sequence (DNA): TGTGCCAGCACCCTGGGCCGAAACTATGGCTACACCTTC. It yields the protein CASTLGRNYGYTF. The chain links TRBV3-1 (or the pseudogene TRBV3-2) to TRBJ1-2; D gene uncertain. Germline CDR1 LGHDT, CDR2 YNNKEL (reference sequence). The V end lost 7 bases, the J end lost 2 bases, and 11 bases lay between the germline ends. The CDR3 totals 13 residues.

The V call is TRBV28, the J call TRBJ2-3; D is ambiguous. The CDR3 runs 13 residues. Germline CDR1 MDHEN, CDR2 SYDVKM. V was clipped by 5 bases and J by 6 bases, with 12 bases between them. The DNA of the CDR3 is TGTGCCAGCAGTCGACTCTCCCCGGATACGCAGTATTTT. Residues: CASSRLSPDTQYF. Using reference TRBV28 and TRBJ2-3 for the parts outside the CDR3, the full variable domain is DVKVTQSSRYLVKRTGEKVFLECVQDMDHENMFWYRQDPGLGLRLIYFSYDVKMKEKGDIPEGYSVSREKKERFSLILESASTNQTSMYLCASSRLSPDTQYFGPGTRLTVL.

The V gene is TRBV24-1, the J gene TRBJ1-2; TRBD1 agrees at 8 bases. The CDR3 runs 14 residues. The V gene's germline CDR1 is KGHDR and CDR2 SFDVKD. V was clipped by 3 bases and J by 8 bases; unmatched bases: 7. The CDR3 region is CATSDNRDRLGYTF. CDR3 sequence (DNA): TGTGCCACCAGTGATAATCGGGACAGGTTAGGCTACACCTTC.

This chain links TRBV7-8 with TRBJ1-5; TRBD1 matches at 8 bases. Unmatched junction bases numbered 9, after V lost 2 bases and J lost 6 bases. Germline assignment: CDR1 SGHVS and CDR2 FQNEAQ. The CDR3 consists of 16 residues. CDR3: CASSLLGQGGGQPQHF. CDR3 nucleotides: TGTGCCAGCAGCTTACTCGGACAGGGTGGTGGTCAGCCCCAGCATTTT.

The chain uses TRBV5-1 and TRBJ2-7, with 8 bases identical to TRBD2. Per the germline V gene, CDR1 is SGHRS and CDR2 is YFSETQ. The CDR3 has 16 residues. J lost 6 bases, V lost 1 base, and 12 bases had no gene match. CDR3 DNA: TGCGCCAGCAGCTTGTTGGGACTAGGCTCCGACTCCGAGCAGTACTTC. This sequence encodes CASSLLGLGSDSEQYF.

V is TRBV14 and J is TRBJ2-3; TRBD2 matches 9 bases. CDR1 and CDR2 from the germline V gene are SGHDN and FVKESK. Trimming at V came to 2 bases and at J to 1 base, leaving 4 bases not matched to a gene. This CDR3 spans 16 amino acids. Here the CDR3 DNA reads TGTGCCAGCAGCCAACTTAGCGGGGGAGGCACAGATACGCAGTATTTT. It translates to CASSQLSGGGTDTQYF.

The chain uses TRBV19 and TRBJ2-5; unclear D gene. The CDR3 spans 13 residues. The V gene's germline CDR1 is LNHDA and CDR2 SQIVND (reference sequence). V lost 3 bases to trimming and J lost 2 bases, with 7 bases between them. This chain's CDR3 is CASSMTFQETQYF. Written as DNA, the CDR3 is TGTGCCAGTAGTATGACTTTTCAAGAGACCCAGTACTTC.

The chain employs TRBV5-6 and TRBJ1-5; D gene ambiguous. CDR3 length: 18 amino acids. The V end lost 1 base, the J end lost 2 bases, and 19 bases lay between the germline ends. Germline V lookup: CDR1 SGHDT, CDR2 YYEEEE. CDR3 region: CASSLSSSMPVGNQPQHF. The CDR3 region has the DNA TGTGCCAGCAGCTTGAGTTCGTCTATGCCGGTTGGCAATCAGCCCCAGCATTTT.

The genes are TRBV7-8 and TRBJ1-5; D may be TRBD1 (5 bases). Trimming cost V 8 bases and J 6 bases, with 17 bases left between them. The CDR3 has 14 residues. Germline V gene sequence: CDR1 SGHVS, CDR2 FQNEAQ. The CDR3 nucleotides read TGTGCCAGCGCCCTGGGGGGGAATCTTCAGCCCCAGCATTTT. It translates to CASALGGNLQPQHF.

The CDR3 region has the DNA TGTGCCAGCTGCGGAGACGGGAACACTGAAGCTTTCTTT. Residues: CASCGDGNTEAFF. The chain couples TRBV2 to TRBJ1-1; no clear D gene. V lost 8 bases and J lost 1, with 11 bases in between. CDR1 SNHLY and CDR2 FYNNEI come from the germline V gene. This CDR3 region has 13 residues.

The chain recombines TRBV5-1 with TRBJ1-2; 7 bases are shared with TRBD1. The CDR3 loop spans 14 amino acids. J gave up 3 bases and V 2 bases, and 4 bases lay outside the gene matches. Germline CDR1 reads SGHRS; CDR2 reads YFSETQ. The CDR3 region is CASSFSQGDYGYTF. Here the CDR3 DNA reads TGCGCCAGCAGCTTCTCGCAGGGGGACTATGGCTACACCTTC.

This chain uses TRBV12-3 or TRBV12-4 with TRBJ1-2; no firm D call. V lost 4 bases and J 5 bases, leaving 8 bases between the germline ends. This CDR3 is built from 12 residues. The CDR3 spells CASSSFPYGYTF. The CDR3 DNA reads as TGTGCCAGCAGTTCTTTCCCTTATGGCTACACCTTC.

The rearrangement uses TRBV5-6 and TRBJ2-7; 10 bases fit TRBD2. The CDR3 has 15 residues. The V and J ends lost 4 bases and 4 bases, in that order; junction bases with no gene match: 8. Germline assignment: CDR1 SGHDT and CDR2 YYEEEE. Here the CDR3 DNA reads TGTGCCAGCAGCCGGGGGGTTAGCGGGAGGTACGAGCAGTACTTC. Residues: CASSRGVSGRYEQYF. Complete variable domain (other parts from reference TRBV5-6 and TRBJ2-7): DAGVTQSPTHLIKTRGQQVTLRCSPKSGHDTVSWYQQALGQGPQFIFQYYEEEERQRGNFPDRFSGHQFPNYSSELNVNALLLGDSALYLCASSRGVSGRYEQYFGPGTRLTVT.

The V call is TRBV19, the J call TRBJ1-4; 9 bases fit TRBD1. Trimming at V came to 5 bases and at J to 7 bases, leaving 8 bases not matched to a gene. Germline CDR1 and CDR2: LNHDA and SQIVND (reference sequence). The CDR3 sequence is 15 residues long. The DNA for the CDR3 is TGTGCCAGTAGTCTCCCCGGGACAGGGACTGAAAAACTGTTTTTT. Translated: CASSLPGTGTEKLFF.

This clone has more than one count but fewer than ten. The chain joins TRBV5-1 to TRBJ1-1; TRBD1 agrees at 8 bases. The CDR3 is 13 residues long. V gave up 4 bases and J gave up 10 bases; unmatched junction bases: 9. Germline CDR1 and CDR2: SGHRS and YFSETQ. This CDR3 reads CASSATGAPSAFF. In DNA, the CDR3 is TGCGCCAGCAGCGCGACAGGGGCCCCTTCAGCTTTCTTT.

This clone has a single count. The V and J genes are TRBV6-5 and TRBJ2-7; tentatively, D is TRBD1 (6 bases). This CDR3 has 15 amino acids. Germline V gene data show CDR1 as MNHEY and CDR2 as SVGAGI. CDR3 residues: CASGLREGGSYEQYF. For the CDR3, the DNA is TGTGCAAGTGGACTCAGGGAAGGGGGTAGCTACGAGCAGTACTTC.

The genes are TRBV30 and TRBJ2-2; 11 positions match TRBD1. This CDR3 region has 16 residues. V shed 3 bases and J 4 bases; nucleotides not matched to a gene: 7. Germline lookup yields CDR1 GTSNPN and CDR2 SVGIG (reference sequence). The CDR3 spells CAWSTAGQGVTGELFF. CDR3 DNA: TGTGCCTGGAGCACAGCGGGACAGGGGGTCACCGGGGAGCTGTTTTTT.

The chain links TRBV18 to TRBJ2-3; 8 bases agree with TRBD2. V lost 0 bases and J lost 2; bases outside the gene matches: 7. The CDR3 sequence is 17 residues long. CDR1 and CDR2 from the germline V gene are KGHSH and LQKENI. This chain's CDR3 is CASSPPVAGRDTDTQYF. The CDR3 nucleotides read TGTGCCAGCTCACCACCTGTAGCGGGGCGGGACACAGATACGCAGTATTTT.

Worth noting for this clone: The germline gene is not matched at one end of the junction; a read error may be the cause. The V gene is TRBV7-8, the J gene TRBJ2-7, with D possibly matching TRBD2 (6 bases). The CDR3 consists of 17 residues. Germline CDR1 is SGHVS and CDR2 is FQNEAQ. CDR3 residues: CASSAPTRWGPSHEQYF. CDR3 nucleotides: TGTGCCAGCAGCGCCCCGACTAGGTGGGGCCCCTCCCACGAGCAGTACTTC.

A single count supports this clone. The chain recombines TRBV3-1 (or the pseudogene TRBV3-2) with TRBJ1-1; D ambiguous. The CDR3 spans 17 residues. The germline V and J ends were trimmed by 1 base and 0 bases, with 15 bases remaining between them. CDR1 is LGHDT and CDR2 is YNNKEL in the germline V gene (reference sequence). CDR3 nucleotides: TGTGCCAGCAGCCAAGTTGCCAGGAAAGGTTTGAACACTGAAGCTTTCTTT. Translating it yields CASSQVARKGLNTEAFF.

CDR3 nucleotides: TGTGCCAGCAGCGTAGACTGGGGCGGGGGGCTTAAAACCTCCAAAGAGACCCAGTACTTC. This gives the protein CASSVDWGGGLKTSKETQYF. V usage is TRBV9 and J usage is TRBJ2-5, with 8 bases fitting TRBD2. Germline trimming cut 0 bases from V and 3 bases from J; bases unmatched to any gene: 19. This CDR3 spans 20 amino acids. Germline V gene data show CDR1 as SGDLS and CDR2 as YYNGEE. The complete variable domain, with remaining parts taken from reference TRBV9 and TRBJ2-5, reads DSGVTQTPKHLITATGQRVTLRCSPRSGDLSVYWYQQSLDQGLQFLIQYYNGEERAKGNILERFSAQQFPDLHSELNLSSLELGDSALYFCASSVDWGGGLKTSKETQYFGPGTRLLVL.

The chain employs TRBV30 and TRBJ2-5; D is uncertain. The CDR3 covers 12 residues. V was shortened by 0 bases and J by 2 bases, with 4 bases between the two germline ends. Germline lookup yields CDR1 GTSNPN and CDR2 SVGIG (reference sequence). The chain's CDR3 is CAWSVGQETQYF. Written as DNA, the CDR3 is TGTGCCTGGAGTGTCGGGCAAGAGACCCAGTACTTC.

CDR3 amino acids: CASSSSRGQGVTEAFF. Written as DNA, the CDR3 is TGTGCCAGCAGTTCCTCGCGGGGACAGGGGGTAACTGAAGCTTTCTTT. The chain couples TRBV6-5 to TRBJ1-1; 11 nucleotides line up with TRBD1. The length of the CDR3 is 16 residues. CDR1 is MNHEY and CDR2 is SVGAGI in the germline V gene. The junction had 9 bases not matched to a gene; V was cut back by 4 bases and J by 5 bases.

The genes are TRBV5-1 and TRBJ1-1, with TRBD1 as a possible D gene (5 bases). The CDR3 length is 16 residues. Trimming took 0 bases from V and 3 from J, leaving 15 bases between them. Per germline, CDR1 SGHRS and CDR2 YFSETQ. The CDR3 DNA reads TGCGCCAGCAGCTTGGCACCGTTGGGGGAGGACACTGAAGCTTTCTTT. Its protein is CASSLAPLGEDTEAFF.

V is TRBV18 and J is TRBJ1-1, with no clear D. Germline V CDR1 and CDR2: KGHSH, LQKENI. CDR3 length: 13 residues. V lost 5 bases to trimming and J lost 1 base, with 8 bases between them. The CDR3 region has the DNA TGTGCCAGCTCAGCGGATACGAACACTGAAGCTTTCTTT. Its protein is CASSADTNTEAFF.

The chain combines TRBV7-9 with TRBJ1-6; 10 nucleotides match TRBD1. CDR1 is SEHNR and CDR2 is FQNEAQ in the germline V gene (reference sequence). The CDR3 has 19 amino acids. With V trimmed by 2 bases and J by 0 bases, 7 bases remained unmatched. The CDR3 nucleotides read TGTGCCAGCAGCTTATCGGGACAGGGGAGAAGCTCCTATAATTCACCCCTCCACTTT. Translation: CASSLSGQGRSSYNSPLHF.

The chain carries TRBV11-3 and TRBJ2-2, with D perhaps matching TRBD2 (5 bases). CDR1 is SGHNT, CDR2 YENEEA, per germline. The CDR3 has 13 residues. Trimming shortened V by 2 bases and J by 8 bases, and 9 bases separated the two germline ends. CDR3 in amino acids: CASSLSVAGELFF. The DNA for the CDR3 is TGTGCCAGCAGCTTATCTGTAGCGGGGGAGCTGTTTTTT.

This chain links TRBV2 with TRBJ1-1; 11 nucleotides agree with TRBD1. This CDR3 spans 14 amino acids. V gave up 1 base and J gave up 10 bases; unmatched junction bases: 5. Germline values: CDR1 SNHLY, CDR2 FYNNEI. The CDR3: CASSEGGQGDGAFF. The CDR3 DNA sequence: TGTGCCAGCAGTGAAGGGGGACAGGGGGATGGAGCTTTCTTT.

This clone appeared once. The chain has TRBV3-1 (or the pseudogene TRBV3-2) and TRBJ1-1; tentative D call: TRBD1 (5 bases). Trimming stripped 1 base from V and 0 bases from J, with 9 bases between. This CDR3 is 15 amino acids long. Germline CDR1 and CDR2: LGHDT and YNNKEL (reference sequence). CDR3 in amino acids: CASSQANRLNTEAFF. CDR3 DNA sequence: TGTGCCAGCAGCCAAGCAAACAGGTTGAACACTGAAGCTTTCTTT.

This chain joins TRBV29-1 and TRBJ2-2; 8 nucleotides align to TRBD1. CDR1 and CDR2 (germline): SQVTM, ANQGSEA. The V and J ends lost 3 bases and 3 bases, in that order; junction bases with no gene match: 3. The CDR3 runs 14 residues. CDR3 nucleotides: TGCAGCGTTGAGGACAGGGAGTACACCGGGGAGCTGTTTTTT. It is translated as CSVEDREYTGELFF.

The chain uses TRBV4-1 and TRBJ2-7; 10 positions agree with TRBD2. The CDR3 has 16 residues. V was pared by 1 base and J by 4 bases, with 7 bases of the junction left unmatched. Germline V gives CDR1 MGHRA, CDR2 YSYEKL. Written as DNA, the CDR3 is TGCGCCAGCAGCCAAGGAGCGGGAGGGTATCCATACGAGCAGTACTTC. Amino acid sequence: CASSQGAGGYPYEQYF.

This rearrangement joins TRBV6-1 to TRBJ2-1; 8 positions agree with TRBD2. Trimming at V came to 4 bases and at J to 0 bases, leaving 8 bases not matched to a gene. The CDR3 covers 17 residues. CDR1 MNHNS and CDR2 SASEGT come from the germline V gene. The CDR3: CASSGGPAGASYNEQFF. CDR3 nucleotide sequence: TGTGCCAGCAGTGGAGGGCCAGCGGGGGCCTCCTACAATGAGCAGTTCTTC.